Listed below are T cell receptor beta chains from one sample, sequenced in a study of blood T cell repertoires in COVID-19. Method: immunoSEQ multiplex PCR; TCRdb's copy keeps in-frame clones and lacks some. In the table there are 40,000 to 60,000 clones, around 84% of which are singletons. The sequenced sample consisted of peripheral blood. The receptors were gathered from a woman older than 75 with COVID-19, enrolled during active disease. Each CDR3 is given with its conserved first and last residue. A D gene is named only where the DNA matches it firmly. Some rows mark clone size as missing; the rest say once, few, many or name a class of expanded clone.

j_call d_call clone_size v_call cdr3_aa cdr3_nt
TRBJ2-7 TRBD1 . TRBV19 CASSRRTGGSYEQYF TGTGCCAGTAGTCGTCGGACAGGGGGCTCCTACGAGCAGTACTTC
TRBJ1-1 . few TRBV27 CASRGHTEAFF TGTGCCAGCAGGGGGCACACTGAAGCTTTCTTT
TRBJ2-2 TRBD2 . TRBV7-2 CASSPRGGSGRTGELFF TGTGCCAGCAGCCCCCGAGGGGGTAGCGGGAGGACCGGGGAGCTGTTTTTT
TRBJ2-7 TRBD2 . TRBV10-3 CAISRSGVEQYF TGTGCCATCAGTCGGAGCGGGGTAGAGCAGTACTTC
TRBJ1-5 . . TRBV6-5 CASSPREGSQPQHF TGTGCCAGCAGTCCCAGGGAGGGGAGTCAGCCCCAGCATTTT
TRBJ2-6 TRBD1 . TRBV6-2/TRBV6-3 CASSNRGAGANVLTF TGTGCCAGCAGTAACAGGGGGGCTGGGGCCAACGTCCTGACTTTC
TRBJ1-2 TRBD1 . TRBV27 CASSSHGTGYGYTF TGTGCCAGCAGTTCCCACGGGACAGGGTATGGCTACACCTTC
TRBJ1-4 . . TRBV19 CASSDGGWGEKLFF TGTGCCAGTAGTGATGGGGGCTGGGGTGAAAAACTGTTTTTT
TRBJ1-1 TRBD1 . TRBV12-3/TRBV12-4 CASSRETGGKAFF TGTGCCAGCAGTCGCGAGACAGGGGGAAAAGCTTTCTTT
TRBJ1-2 . . TRBV5-1 CASSLAGGGGGYTF TGCGCCAGCAGCTTGGCAGGAGGTGGAGGTGGCTACACCTTC
TRBJ1-2 TRBD1 . TRBV27 CASSFGAGGGVGYTF TGTGCCAGCAGTTTTGGGGCAGGGGGCGGGGTGGGCTACACCTTC
TRBJ1-2 . few TRBV27 CASSRGGRAEYGYTF TGTGCCAGCAGTCGAGGGGGACGGGCGGAGTATGGCTACACCTTC
TRBJ1-2 . . TRBV27 CASSPHPRVSNYGYTF TGTGCCAGCAGTCCCCACCCCAGGGTATCTAACTATGGCTACACCTTC
TRBJ2-5 TRBD2 . TRBV6-1 CASSEAASGGRETQYF TGTGCCAGCAGTGAAGCGGCTAGCGGGGGGAGGGAGACCCAGTACTTC
TRBJ2-1 TRBD1 once TRBV19 CASSGTGVRGGELF TGTGCCAGTAGTGGGACAGGGGTTCGCGGGGGTGAGCTCTTC
TRBJ1-2 . medium-sized TRBV5-8 CASSRRLGSFGYTF TGTGCCAGCAGCCGAAGGTTGGGCTCGTTTGGCTACACCTTC
TRBJ2-5 . . TRBV4-1 CASSQEQVQETQYF TGCGCCAGCAGCCAAGAACAGGTCCAAGAGACCCAGTACTTC
TRBJ1-6 TRBD1 . TRBV5-4 CASSMSGQVYNSPLHF TGTGCCAGCAGCATGTCGGGACAGGTATATAATTCACCCCTCCACTTT
TRBJ2-3 TRBD2 . TRBV13 CASSAGLAGVPDTQYF TGTGCCAGCAGCGCGGGACTAGCGGGAGTCCCAGATACGCAGTATTTT
TRBJ1-2 TRBD1 . TRBV27 CASSLGTGVRLGGYTF TGTGCCAGCAGTTTGGGGACAGGGGTCCGCCTGGGTGGCTACACCTTC
TRBJ1-1 TRBD1 . TRBV18 CASSPYGPGGASNTEAFF TGTGCCAGCTCACCCTACGGGCCAGGGGGCGCCTCGAACACTGAAGCTTTCTTT
TRBJ2-1 TRBD2 . TRBV18 CASSPPSGRDNEQFF TGTGCCAGCTCACCCCCTAGCGGGAGGGACAATGAGCAGTTCTTC
TRBJ1-1 . once TRBV28 CASITPGFGAFF TGTGCCAGCATTACTCCCGGGTTCGGAGCTTTCTTT
TRBJ2-1 TRBD1 . TRBV27 CASSSFGQGKREQFF TGTGCCAGCAGTTCCTTCGGACAGGGCAAAAGGGAGCAGTTCTTC
TRBJ2-1 . . TRBV27 CASSSRHSSYNEQFF TGTGCCAGCAGTTCCCGGCACAGCTCCTACAATGAGCAGTTCTTC
TRBJ1-5 . . TRBV20-1 CSASRSGVNQPQHF TGCAGTGCTAGTAGGTCAGGGGTTAATCAGCCCCAGCATTTT
TRBJ2-3 TRBD1 . TRBV28 CASRTKWTGYRQYF TGTGCCAGCAGAACTAAATGGACAGGGTACAGGCAGTATTTT
TRBJ2-3 TRBD1 . TRBV10-3 CAISEVGQGATDTQYF TGTGCCATCAGTGAGGTGGGACAGGGGGCCACAGATACGCAGTATTTT
TRBJ2-7 . . TRBV21-1 CASSKGLAGRGAGSYEQYF TGTGCCAGCAGCAAAGGACTAGCGGGCCGAGGGGCAGGCTCCTACGAGCAGTACTTC
TRBJ1-5 . . TRBV19 CASSIGGLGSGNQPQHF TGTGCCAGTAGTATCGGGGGGCTGGGGTCCGGGAATCAGCCCCAGCATTTT
TRBJ1-6 . . TRBV14 CASSREVNIYSPLHF TGTGCCAGCAGCCGAGAGGTCAACATTTACTCACCCCTCCACTTT
TRBJ1-2 . once TRBV6-1 CASSEWFGHPYGYTF TGTGCCAGCAGTGAATGGTTTGGACACCCATATGGCTACACCTTC
TRBJ1-2 TRBD1 few TRBV6-5 CASGLGGASNYGYTF TGTGCCAGCGGCCTAGGGGGCGCTTCTAACTATGGCTACACCTTC
TRBJ2-7 . once TRBV5-1 CASSLTGILDEQYF TGCGCCAGCAGCTTGACAGGTATTCTGGACGAGCAGTACTTC
TRBJ1-2 . . TRBV23-1 CASSHGRPPGYGYTF TGCGCCAGCAGTCATGGCAGGCCCCCCGGTTATGGCTACACCTTC
TRBJ1-6 . . TRBV3-1/TRBV3-2 CASSPGRRNRGSPLHF TGTGCCAGCAGCCCCGGCCGGAGGAACCGGGGTTCACCCCTCCACTTT
TRBJ2-6 TRBD1 . TRBV9 CASSGPGTDSGANVLTF TGTGCCAGCAGCGGCCCCGGGACAGACTCTGGGGCCAACGTCCTGACTTTC
TRBJ1-5 . . TRBV7-2 CASSFSGLDNQPQHF TGTGCCAGCAGCTTCTCAGGGTTGGACAATCAGCCCCAGCATTTT
TRBJ1-4 TRBD1 . TRBV6-5 CASSRQGANEKLFF TGTGCCAGCAGCCGACAGGGGGCGAATGAAAAACTGTTTTTT
TRBJ1-1 TRBD1 medium-sized TRBV7-9 CASSLWDRGANTEAFF TGTGCCAGCAGCTTATGGGACAGGGGGGCGAACACTGAAGCTTTCTTT
TRBJ2-1 . few TRBV19 CASTTVIGGEQFF TGTGCCAGTACCACTGTTATCGGAGGTGAGCAGTTCTTC
TRBJ1-4 . . TRBV6-5 CASNQEGGVGEKLFF TGTGCCAGCAACCAAGAGGGAGGGGTCGGGGAAAAACTGTTTTTT
TRBJ1-6 . few TRBV6-1 CASSEADRYSPLHF TGTGCCAGCAGTGAAGCAGACAGATATTCACCCCTCCACTTT
TRBJ2-7 TRBD2 . TRBV2 CASSEASGRDPYEQYF TGTGCCAGCAGTGAGGCTAGCGGGAGGGATCCCTACGAGCAGTACTTC